This T cell receptor beta chain was retrieved from a study of vaccination and CD4 T cells after COVID-19. Treatment described: approximately 10-day PBMC culture with coronavirus spike peptide pools or control peptides (ViraFEST assay). Once peptide pools had expanded antigen-specific T cells, ViraFEST sequenced TCRs. Positive PCR dates ranged from March to December 2020; these dates predated US Alpha, Beta and Delta variants. Alongside approximately 10 IU/ml IL-2 and 9 to 10 ug/ml peptide pools, PBMCs were cultured at roughly 2 million per well. Following culture for around 10 days, CD4+ T cells were isolated by negative selection. Oncomine TCR Beta short-read sequencing was applied to DNA from cultured CD4+ T cells. TCRdb reanalysed the PCR reads using MiXCR and keeps one entry per CDR3 protein. The sample contains around 9,400 distinct CDR3 sequences, approximately 27% of which appear only once.

Only a few counts were recorded for this clonotype. Its target is unknown. This clonotype was obtained from a human donor who had recovered from COVID-19. Sequenced here: CD4+ T cells from blood, cultured in vitro, sampled after SARS-CoV-2 vaccination.

The CDR3 reads CASSAQGTTEAFF. The DNA of the CDR3 is TGTGCCAGCAGTGCCCAGGGGACCACTGAAGCTTTCTTT. This chain connects TRBV6-4 to TRBJ1-1; tentative D call: TRBD1 (6 bases). Between the trimmed V and J ends, which lost 4 bases and 4 bases, there was a span of 10 bases. The CDR3 spans 13 residues. The V gene's germline CDR1 is MRHNA and CDR2 SNTAGT.